This T cell receptor beta chain was retrieved from a study of beta chain features in type 1 diabetes. Study at large: Investigators examined approximately 100,000,000 sorted cells across all samples.

Expressed TCRB transcripts got sequenced, as all isolated RNA was reverse transcribed. Sequenced by immunoSEQ multiplex PCR; TCRdb stores in-frame clones only, minus some. The sample gives around 400,000 clones, over 13% of which show up once; under 0.02% is in the top ten. V was pared by 0 bases and J by 7 bases, with 8 bases between. Germline V gives CDR1 SGHRS, CDR2 YFSETQ. This CDR3 spans 12 amino acids. CD4+ naive, central memory, regulatory and stem cell-like memory cells were sorted via CD45RO/CCR7/CD25/CD127/CD95/CD27. Notes on this clone: Its matching antigen is unknown.

Points from the study as a whole: Any role of HLA type in TCRB rearrangement remained unresolved here.

Sequencing input: naive CD4+ T cells from blood. The source is a woman aged 18-30 years in good health. The V call is TRBV5-1, the J call TRBJ2-7; D ambiguous. CDR3 sequence reads: CASSLAGFEQYF. DNA for the CDR3: TGCGCCAGCAGCTTGGCCGGGTTTGAGCAGTACTTC.